The 26 T cell receptor beta chains below were found in one sample sequenced in a study of T cell responses to AZD1222 COVID-19 vaccine. Method: immunoSEQ multiplex PCR; TCRdb's copy keeps in-frame clones and lacks some. The table records more than 95,000 clones, over 75% of them present only once. The sequenced sample was peripheral blood, obtained on day 0 of AZD1222 vaccination. The receptors here all came from an adult in good health.

The V call is TRBV7-2, the J call TRBJ1-1; tentative D call: TRBD1 (5 bases). The V gene's germline CDR1 is SGHTA and CDR2 FQGNSA. The CDR3 covers 18 residues. With 1 base removed from V and 1 base from J, the gap between germline ends came to 19 bases. Written as DNA, the CDR3 is TGTGCCAGCAGCTTAGTTGTCCCCCGACAGCCTAAGAACACTGAAGCTTTCTTT. The encoded protein is CASSLVVPRQPKNTEAFF.

The chain links TRBV30 to TRBJ2-3, with D perhaps matching TRBD1 (6 bases). Trimming removed 3 bases from V and 4 bases from J, with 11 bases in between. This CDR3 spans 13 amino acids. Germline V lookup: CDR1 GTSNPN, CDR2 SVGIG (reference sequence). The CDR3 sequence: CAWRLQGADTQYF. In nucleotides, the CDR3 is TGTGCCTGGAGACTACAGGGAGCAGATACGCAGTATTTT.

This chain joins TRBV3-1 (or the pseudogene TRBV3-2) and TRBJ1-1, with D hard to call. Germline V lookup: CDR1 LGHDT, CDR2 YNNKEL (reference sequence). The CDR3 length is 12 residues. The V gene lost 2 bases and the J gene lost 8 bases, with 9 bases spanning the gap. CDR3 DNA sequence: TGTGCCAGCAGCCAACGAACAGCGGAAGCTTTCTTT. Encoded protein: CASSQRTAEAFF.

The gene calls are TRBV3-1 (or the pseudogene TRBV3-2) and TRBJ1-2; D is undetermined. Germline lookup yields CDR1 LGHDT and CDR2 YNNKEL (reference sequence). This CDR3 is 15 amino acids long. V lost 3 bases and J lost 0, with 11 bases in between. The CDR3 DNA sequence: TGTGCCAGCAGCCACCCTTGGGTACCTAACTATGGCTACACCTTC. It codes for CASSHPWVPNYGYTF.

The rearrangement uses TRBV6-2 or TRBV6-3 and TRBJ1-5; 9 nucleotides align to TRBD1. The V gene's germline CDR1 is MNHEY and CDR2 SVGEGT. The CDR3 is made up of 16 amino acids. With 0 bases clipped from V and 5 bases from J, the junction kept 5 bases outside the gene matches. In nucleotides, the CDR3 is TGTGCCAGCAGTTACTCGCGGGACAGGGCTGATCAGCCCCAGCATTTT. The encoded protein is CASSYSRDRADQPQHF.

This clone was seen once. The rearrangement joins TRBV7-2 to TRBJ1-3; the D is unclear. The CDR3 is 15 residues long. The germline V gene encodes CDR1 SGHTA and CDR2 FQGNSA. Deletions cut 1 base from V and 2 bases from J, with 9 bases between. CDR3 protein: CASSLVRGPGNTIYF. The DNA for the CDR3 is TGTGCCAGCAGCTTAGTACGAGGGCCTGGAAACACCATATATTTT.

V and J are TRBV19 and TRBJ1-4, with TRBD1 matching 9 bases. Losses at the gene ends were 3 bases for V and 1 base for J; bases not matched to a gene: 6. The CDR3 length is 17 residues. Germline CDR1 reads LNHDA; CDR2 reads SQIVND (reference sequence). The CDR3 loop is CASSITAGQGTNEKLFF. CDR3 DNA: TGTGCCAGTAGTATCACGGCGGGACAGGGAACTAATGAAAAACTGTTTTTT.

The chain has TRBV11-2 and TRBJ2-3, with a possible D match to TRBD1 (6 bases). V was pared by 5 bases and J by 2 bases, with 14 bases between. Germline V gene sequence: CDR1 SGHAT, CDR2 FQNNGV. This CDR3 has 15 residues. The CDR3 DNA reads as TGTGCCAGCAGCCAAGTGGGGGACAACACAGATACGCAGTATTTT. It specifies CASSQVGDNTDTQYF.

The chain employs TRBV3-1 (or the pseudogene TRBV3-2) and TRBJ2-2; D is unresolved. Deletions cut 1 base from V and 4 bases from J, with 4 bases between. The length of the CDR3 is 13 residues. Germline V gene lookup returns CDR1 LGHDT and CDR2 YNNKEL (reference sequence). This CDR3 reads CASSQVGTGELFF. The CDR3 bases are TGTGCCAGCAGCCAAGTCGGCACCGGGGAGCTGTTTTTT.

The chain joins TRBV4-2 to TRBJ2-3, with TRBD1 identical over 9 bases. The CDR3 runs to 20 residues. Germline trimming cut 4 bases from V and 1 base from J; bases unmatched to any gene: 18. The germline CDR1 and CDR2 sequences are LGHNA and YNFKEQ. CDR3: CASSRSSGTGMGFGTDTQYF. CDR3 coding DNA: TGTGCCAGCAGCCGCTCTTCCGGGACAGGGATGGGTTTTGGCACAGATACGCAGTATTTT.

J is TRBJ2-1 and V is TRBV4-3, with 10 nucleotides matching TRBD2. Losses at the gene ends were 3 bases for V and 9 bases for J; bases not matched to a gene: 14. CDR3 size: 17 residues. The V gene's germline CDR1 is LGHNA and CDR2 YSLEER. The CDR3 coding sequence is TGCGCCAGCAGCCACGGACCAAGCGGGAGGGCCTCTGTTGAGCAGTTCTTC. Amino acids: CASSHGPSGRASVEQFF.

The rearrangement links TRBV9 to TRBJ2-3; 7 positions match TRBD2. The CDR3 extends over 14 amino acids. The J segment lost 5 bases and the V segment lost 3 bases, leaving 6 bases of the junction unmatched. The germline gives CDR1 SGDLS, CDR2 YYNGEE. The CDR3 DNA follows: TGTGCCAGCAGCGCCAGCGGGAAGCAAGATACGCAGTATTTT. This encodes CASSASGKQDTQYF.

This sequence joins TRBV9 and TRBJ2-2, with 9 nucleotides matching TRBD1. The germline gives CDR1 SGDLS, CDR2 YYNGEE. The CDR3 extends over 16 amino acids. With 3 bases clipped from V and 5 bases from J, the junction kept 8 bases outside the gene matches. The CDR3 reads CASSAQGADVTGELFF. DNA of the CDR3: TGTGCCAGCAGCGCACAGGGGGCAGATGTAACCGGGGAGCTGTTTTTT.

J is TRBJ1-2 and V is TRBV18; D gene uncertain. The germline CDR1 and CDR2 sequences are KGHSH and LQKENI. V was shortened by 2 bases and J by 6 bases, with 10 bases between the two germline ends. This CDR3 has 13 residues. The CDR3 DNA sequence: TGTGCCAGCTCACCAAGGTCGCTGGATGGCTACACCTTC. Its protein product is CASSPRSLDGYTF.

The chain is built from TRBV12-3 or TRBV12-4 and TRBJ2-7; the D is unclear. Trimming cost V 6 bases and J 9 bases, with 12 bases left between them. The CDR3 length is 11 residues. The CDR3, as DNA: TGTGCCAGCAGCACCCCGGGTGGGCAGTACTTC. It encodes CASSTPGGQYF.

J is TRBJ1-5 and V is TRBV30; D is unresolved. Germline V gene data show CDR1 as GTSNPN and CDR2 as SVGIG (reference sequence). The length of the CDR3 is 13 residues. V lost 1 base and J 0 bases, leaving 4 bases between the germline ends. The CDR3 nucleotides read TGTGCCTGGAGTGGGGGTAGCAATCAGCCCCAGCATTTT. The encoded protein is CAWSGGSNQPQHF.

This clone has just one count. The V call is TRBV19, the J call TRBJ2-3; D is possibly TRBD1 or TRBD2 (5 bases each). Trimming took off 6 bases at V and 6 bases at J, with 10 bases between the two ends. CDR1 LNHDA and CDR2 SQIVND come from the germline V gene (reference sequence). CDR3 length equals 12 residues. The CDR3 coding sequence is TGTGCCAGTAGGTCTGGGGGTGATACGCAGTATTTT. Protein product: CASRSGGDTQYF.

V and J are TRBV27 and TRBJ2-7, with 8 bases fitting TRBD1. V lost 5 bases and J lost 7; bases outside the gene matches: 7. CDR3 length: 13 amino acids. Germline CDR1 reads MNHEY; CDR2 reads SMNVEV (reference sequence). The CDR3 sequence is CASSRGTGLEQYF. CDR3 DNA: TGTGCCAGCAGTCGGGGGACAGGTTTGGAGCAGTACTTC.

The rearrangement links TRBV1 to TRBJ1-2. TRBV1 has pseudogene status. CDR3 length: 13 residues. The CDR3 reads CTSSPSLDDGYTF. DNA for the CDR3: TGCACCAGCAGCCCCTCTTTGGACGATGGCTACACCTTC.

The rearrangement joins TRBV5-1 to TRBJ2-3, with D perhaps matching TRBD1 or TRBD2 (5 bases each). Trimming pared 7 bases from V and 5 bases from J, leaving 23 bases between. CDR3 length: 16 amino acids. CDR1 is SGHRS and CDR2 is YFSETQ in the germline V gene. The CDR3, as DNA: TGCGCCAGCTCCCCGGGAACAGGTGCCCTCGTAGATACGCAGTATTTT. The encoded protein is CASSPGTGALVDTQYF.

The chain joins TRBV7-3 to TRBJ1-6; D may be TRBD1 (5 bases). V dropped 3 bases and J dropped 10 bases, with 16 bases sitting between them. Germline V lookup: CDR1 SGHTA, CDR2 FQGTGA. The CDR3 spans 15 residues. The CDR3 DNA sequence: TGTGCCAGCAGCTTGCATGACCCGGGACGGTCACCCCTCCACTTT. Encoded protein: CASSLHDPGRSPLHF.

CDR3 sequence: CASSQDRGVDYGYTF. In nucleotides, the CDR3 is TGCGCCAGCAGCCAAGATCGGGGCGTGGACTATGGCTACACCTTC. The chain employs TRBV4-1 and TRBJ1-2, with a possible D match to TRBD1 (5 bases). The CDR3 sequence is 15 residues long. Germline CDR1 reads MGHRA; CDR2 reads YSYEKL. Trimming shortened V by 0 bases and J by 3 bases, and 11 bases separated the two germline ends.

CDR3: CASSSTGVGNQPQHF. CDR3 sequence (DNA): TGTGCCAGCTCATCCACAGGGGTGGGCAATCAGCCCCAGCATTTT. This chain connects TRBV18 to TRBJ1-5; 7 nucleotides agree with TRBD1. Trimming took 5 bases from V and 2 from J; bases not matched to a gene: 6. The CDR3 runs 15 residues. Germline V gene sequence: CDR1 KGHSH, CDR2 LQKENI.

The V and J genes are TRBV28 and TRBJ1-2, with D uncertain. The CDR3 spans 11 residues. Germline V gives CDR1 MDHEN, CDR2 SYDVKM. V was cut by 5 bases and J by 5 bases, with 6 bases left in between. CDR3 sequence: CASSSLYGYTF. The CDR3 DNA reads as TGTGCCAGCAGTAGTCTTTATGGCTACACCTTC.

The chain combines TRBV18 with TRBJ1-5, with D tentatively TRBD1 (6 bases). V lost 4 bases to trimming and J lost 6 bases, with 13 bases between them. Germline V gene sequence: CDR1 KGHSH, CDR2 LQKENI. CDR3 length: 14 residues. CDR3 bases: TGTGCCAGCTCACTCAACAGGGATGCTCAGCCCCAGCATTTT. It codes for CASSLNRDAQPQHF.

This chain uses TRBV27 with TRBJ2-1, with 8 bases lining up with TRBD2. After removal of 3 bases from V and 0 bases from J, the junction contained 4 bases not matched to a gene. The germline V gene encodes CDR1 MNHEY and CDR2 SMNVEV (reference sequence). The CDR3 extends over 16 amino acids. This CDR3 reads CASSLLAGSSYNEQFF. CDR3 sequence (DNA): TGTGCCAGCAGTTTGTTAGCGGGAAGCTCCTACAATGAGCAGTTCTTC.